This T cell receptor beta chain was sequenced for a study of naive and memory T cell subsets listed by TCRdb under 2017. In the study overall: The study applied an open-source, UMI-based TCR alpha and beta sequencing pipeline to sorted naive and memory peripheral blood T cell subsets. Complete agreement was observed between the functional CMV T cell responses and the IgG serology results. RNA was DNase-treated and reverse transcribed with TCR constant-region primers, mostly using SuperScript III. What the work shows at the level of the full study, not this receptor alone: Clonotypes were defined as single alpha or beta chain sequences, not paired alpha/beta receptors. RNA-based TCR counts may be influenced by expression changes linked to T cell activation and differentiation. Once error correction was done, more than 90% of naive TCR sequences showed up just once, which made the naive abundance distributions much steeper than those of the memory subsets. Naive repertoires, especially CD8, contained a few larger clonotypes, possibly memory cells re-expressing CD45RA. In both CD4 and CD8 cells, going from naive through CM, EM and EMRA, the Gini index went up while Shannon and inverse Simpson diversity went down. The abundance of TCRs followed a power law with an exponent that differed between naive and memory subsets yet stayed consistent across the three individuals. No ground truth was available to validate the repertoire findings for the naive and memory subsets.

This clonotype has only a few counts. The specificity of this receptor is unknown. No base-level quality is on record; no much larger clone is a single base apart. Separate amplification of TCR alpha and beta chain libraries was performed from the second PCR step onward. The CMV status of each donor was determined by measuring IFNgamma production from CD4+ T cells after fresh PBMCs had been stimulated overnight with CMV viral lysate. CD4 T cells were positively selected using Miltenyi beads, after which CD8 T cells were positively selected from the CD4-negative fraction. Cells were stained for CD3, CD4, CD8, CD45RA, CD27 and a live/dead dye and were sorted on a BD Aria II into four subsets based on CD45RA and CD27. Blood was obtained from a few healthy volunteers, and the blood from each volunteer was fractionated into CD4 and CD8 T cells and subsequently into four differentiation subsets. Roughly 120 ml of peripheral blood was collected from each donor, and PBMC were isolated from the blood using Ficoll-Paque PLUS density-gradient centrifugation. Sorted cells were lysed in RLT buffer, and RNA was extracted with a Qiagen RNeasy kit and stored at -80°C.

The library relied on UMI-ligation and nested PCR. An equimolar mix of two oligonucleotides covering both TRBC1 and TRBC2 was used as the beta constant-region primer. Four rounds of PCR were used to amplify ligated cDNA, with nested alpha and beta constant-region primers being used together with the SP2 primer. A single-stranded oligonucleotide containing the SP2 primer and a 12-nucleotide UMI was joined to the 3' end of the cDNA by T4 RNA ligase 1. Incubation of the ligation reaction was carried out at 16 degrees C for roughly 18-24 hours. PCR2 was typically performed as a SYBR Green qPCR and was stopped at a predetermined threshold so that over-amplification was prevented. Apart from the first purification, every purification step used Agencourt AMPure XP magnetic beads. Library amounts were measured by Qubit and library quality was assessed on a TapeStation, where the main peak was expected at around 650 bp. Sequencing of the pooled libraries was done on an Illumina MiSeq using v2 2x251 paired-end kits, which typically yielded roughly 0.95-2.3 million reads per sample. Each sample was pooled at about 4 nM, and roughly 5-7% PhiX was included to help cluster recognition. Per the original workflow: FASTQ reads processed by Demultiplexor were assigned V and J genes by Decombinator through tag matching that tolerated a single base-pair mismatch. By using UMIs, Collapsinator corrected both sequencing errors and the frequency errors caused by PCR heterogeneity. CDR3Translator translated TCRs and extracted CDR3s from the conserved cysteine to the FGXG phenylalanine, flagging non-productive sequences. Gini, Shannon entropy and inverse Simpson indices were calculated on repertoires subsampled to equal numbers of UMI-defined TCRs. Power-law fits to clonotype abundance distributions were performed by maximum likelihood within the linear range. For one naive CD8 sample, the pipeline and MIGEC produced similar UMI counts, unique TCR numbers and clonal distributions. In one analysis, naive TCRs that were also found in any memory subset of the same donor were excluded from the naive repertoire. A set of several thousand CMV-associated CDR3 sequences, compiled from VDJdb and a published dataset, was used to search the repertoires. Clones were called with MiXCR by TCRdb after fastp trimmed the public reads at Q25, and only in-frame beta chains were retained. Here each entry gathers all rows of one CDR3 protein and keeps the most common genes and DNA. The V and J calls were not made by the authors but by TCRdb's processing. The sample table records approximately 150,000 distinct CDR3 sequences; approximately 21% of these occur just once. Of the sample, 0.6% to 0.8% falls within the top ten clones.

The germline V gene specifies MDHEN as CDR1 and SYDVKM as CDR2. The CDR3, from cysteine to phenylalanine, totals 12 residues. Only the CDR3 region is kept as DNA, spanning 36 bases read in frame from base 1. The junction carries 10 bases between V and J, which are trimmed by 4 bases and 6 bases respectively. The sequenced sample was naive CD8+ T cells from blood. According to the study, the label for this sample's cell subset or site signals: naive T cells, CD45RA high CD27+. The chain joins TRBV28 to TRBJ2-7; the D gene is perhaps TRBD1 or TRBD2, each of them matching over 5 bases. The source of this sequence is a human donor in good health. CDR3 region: CASSWDPREQYF. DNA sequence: TGTGCCAGCAGTTGGGACCCCCGCGAGCAGTACTTC.